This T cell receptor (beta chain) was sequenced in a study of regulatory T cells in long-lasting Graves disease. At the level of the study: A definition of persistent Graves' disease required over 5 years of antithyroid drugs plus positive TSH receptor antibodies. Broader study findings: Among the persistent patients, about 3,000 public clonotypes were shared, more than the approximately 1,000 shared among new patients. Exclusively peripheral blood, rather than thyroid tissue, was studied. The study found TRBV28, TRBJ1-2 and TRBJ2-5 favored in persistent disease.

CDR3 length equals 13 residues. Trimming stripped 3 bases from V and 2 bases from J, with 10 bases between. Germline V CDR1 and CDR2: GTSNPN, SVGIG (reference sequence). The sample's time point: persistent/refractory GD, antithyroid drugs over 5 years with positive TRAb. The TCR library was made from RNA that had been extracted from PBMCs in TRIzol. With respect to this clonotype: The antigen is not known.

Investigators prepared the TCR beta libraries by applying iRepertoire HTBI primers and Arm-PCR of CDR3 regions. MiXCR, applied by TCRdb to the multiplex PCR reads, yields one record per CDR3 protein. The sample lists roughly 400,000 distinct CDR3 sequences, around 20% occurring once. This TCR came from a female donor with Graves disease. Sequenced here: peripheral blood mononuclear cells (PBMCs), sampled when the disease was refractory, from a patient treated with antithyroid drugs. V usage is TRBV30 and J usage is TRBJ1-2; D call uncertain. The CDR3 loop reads CAWSQSRNYGYTF. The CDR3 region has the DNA TGTGCCTGGAGCCAGTCCCGAAACTATGGCTACACCTTC.